Below are 19 T cell receptor beta chains sequenced from a single sample in a study of graft-versus-host responses after intestinal transplantation. TCRdb's table, derived via immunoSEQ multiplex PCR, lists solely in-frame clones and lacks some. The table includes some 130,000 clones, about 93% detected once. The antigens of these receptors remain unknown. This specimen consisted of unstimulated CD4+ T cells sorted from spleen or lymph node cells, obtained before intestinal transplant. These receptors were taken from a human donor who received an intestinal transplant.

This chain uses TRBV7-3 with TRBJ1-4; a possible D gene is TRBD1 (6 bases). Germline V gives CDR1 SGHTA, CDR2 FQGTGA. This CDR3 contains 13 residues. The V end was cut by 3 bases, the J end by 5 bases, with 7 bases between. The CDR3 sequence: CASSLDSNEKLFF. The CDR3 DNA follows: TGTGCCAGCAGCTTGGACAGCAATGAAAAACTGTTTTTT.

The V call is TRBV10-3, the J call TRBJ2-5; 7 nucleotides align to TRBD1. Germline values: CDR1 ENHRY, CDR2 SYGVKD. The V segment lost 4 bases and the J segment 5 bases; nucleotides outside the gene matches: 10. This CDR3 has 15 amino acids. This CDR3 is CAISGLGTAEETQYF. CDR3 coding DNA: TGTGCCATCAGTGGCCTCGGGACAGCGGAGGAGACCCAGTACTTC.

This chain uses TRBV28 with TRBJ1-2; 10 bases fit TRBD1. CDR3 length: 17 amino acids. CDR1 and CDR2 from the germline V gene are MDHEN and SYDVKM. The J segment lost 0 bases and the V segment lost 5 bases, leaving 9 bases of the junction unmatched. The CDR3 reads CASSAPGQGPTNYGYTF. DNA for the CDR3: TGTGCCAGCAGTGCCCCGGGACAGGGGCCCACTAACTATGGCTACACCTTC.

The CDR3 DNA sequence: TGCGCCAGCAGCTTTACGGGAGGCGTCTACGAGCAGTACTTC. Encoded protein: CASSFTGGVYEQYF. The chain employs TRBV5-1 and TRBJ2-7; 7 bases align to TRBD2. Germline V lookup: CDR1 SGHRS, CDR2 YFSETQ. This CDR3 is built from 14 residues. After removal of 2 bases from V and 3 bases from J, the junction contained 5 bases not matched to a gene.

This rearrangement joins TRBV11-3 to TRBJ2-5, with 7 bases that match TRBD2. Trimming took 4 bases from V and 4 from J; bases not matched to a gene: 6. CDR1 is SGHNT and CDR2 is YENEEA in the germline V gene. This CDR3 spans 14 amino acids. CDR3 bases: TGTGCCAGCAGCTCACGAACGGGGGGAGAGACCCAGTACTTC. Protein product: CASSSRTGGETQYF. Full variable domain (rest looked up from reference TRBV11-3 and TRBJ2-5): EAGVVQSPRYKIIEKKQPVAFWCNPISGHNTLYWYLQNLGQGPELLIRYENEEAVDDSQLPKDRFSAERLKGVDSTLKIQPAELGDSAVYLCASSSRTGGETQYFGPGTRLLVL.

Details on this clone: The sample carries other DNA sequences with the same CDR3. V gene TRBV7-2 combines with J gene TRBJ2-7; D is undetermined. V lost 1 base to trimming and J lost 2 bases, with 6 bases between them. The germline V gene has CDR1 SGHTA and CDR2 FQGNSA. CDR3 size: 13 residues. The CDR3 nucleotides read TGTGCCAGCAGCTTAGTGGGCCCCTACGAGCAGTACTTC. Its protein is CASSLVGPYEQYF.

The CDR3 bases are TGCGCCAGCAGCTTTAATCTGATCGGAGGGACTGAAGCTTTCTTT. Protein sequence: CASSFNLIGGTEAFF. The chain has TRBV5-1 and TRBJ1-1, with unresolved D. The germline V and J ends were trimmed by 2 bases and 5 bases, with 16 bases remaining between them. The CDR3 is made up of 15 amino acids. Looked up from germline, CDR1 is SGHRS and CDR2 is YFSETQ.

CDR3 nucleotides: TGTGCCAGCAGCTTAGGGGGGTATGGCTACACCTTC. Its translation: CASSLGGYGYTF. The chain uses TRBV11-2 and TRBJ1-2, with D perhaps matching TRBD1 (5 bases). The CDR3 covers 12 residues. Per the germline V gene, CDR1 is SGHAT and CDR2 is FQNNGV. Trimming shortened V by 1 base and J by 5 bases, and 5 bases separated the two germline ends.

The chain joins TRBV25-1 to TRBJ2-5, with D uncertain. The CDR3 runs to 11 residues. CDR1 is MGHDK and CDR2 is SYGVNS in the germline V gene. V lost 2 bases and J lost 5, with 3 bases in between. The CDR3 coding sequence is TGTGCCAGCAGTGAAACTGAGACCCAGTACTTC. Its protein product is CASSETETQYF.

The V and J genes are TRBV30 and TRBJ2-5; 10 bases align to TRBD2. Germline V gives CDR1 GTSNPN, CDR2 SVGIG (reference sequence). The CDR3 runs 14 residues. V was pared by 0 bases and J by 6 bases, with 4 bases of the junction left unmatched. DNA for the CDR3: TGTGCCTGGAGTGTAGCGGGAGGGAGAAAGACCCAGTACTTC. Protein sequence: CAWSVAGGRKTQYF. Using reference TRBV30 and TRBJ2-5 for the parts outside the CDR3, the full variable domain is SQTIHQWPATLVQPVGSPLSLECTVEGTSNPNLYWYRQAAGRGLQLLFYSVGIGQISSEVPQNLSASRPQDRQFILSSKKLLLSDSGFYLCAWSVAGGRKTQYFGPGTRLLVL.

V and J are TRBV5-1 and TRBJ2-7; no clear D. Germline-derived CDR1 and CDR2 are SGHRS and YFSETQ. V lost 6 bases and J lost 0, with 7 bases in between. CDR3 length equals 12 residues. The CDR3 nucleotides read TGCGCCAGCAATGGCATCTCCTACGAGCAGTACTTC. Its translation: CASNGISYEQYF.

V gene TRBV7-9 combines with J gene TRBJ1-1; no firm D call. The CDR3 is 14 residues long. The germline gives CDR1 SEHNR, CDR2 FQNEAQ (reference sequence). V lost 4 bases to trimming and J lost 10 bases, with 19 bases between them. The CDR3 sequence: CASSSILVRARAFF. The CDR3 DNA reads TGTGCCAGCAGCTCCATTCTTGTTAGGGCTCGAGCTTTCTTT. Supplemented by reference TRBV7-9 and TRBJ1-1, the full variable domain reads DTGVSQNPRHKITKRGQNVTFRCDPISEHNRLYWYRQTLGQGPEFLTYFQNEAQLEKSRLLSDRFSAERPKGSFSTLEIQRTEQGDSAMYLCASSSILVRARAFFGQGTRLTVV.

This rearrangement joins TRBV15 to TRBJ1-2; D perhaps matches TRBD1 (6 bases). The CDR3 consists of 17 residues. The germline V and J ends were trimmed by 3 bases and 3 bases, with 20 bases remaining between them. CDR1 and CDR2 from the germline V gene are LNHNV and YYDKDF (reference sequence). The CDR3 region has the DNA TGTGCCACCAGCAGTCCCCCAGGGACACCGGCCTACTATGGCTACACCTTC. Its protein product is CATSSPPGTPAYYGYTF. The whole variable domain, remainder taken from reference TRBV15 and TRBJ1-2, is DAMVIQNPRYQVTQFGKPVTLSCSQTLNHNVMYWYQQKSSQAPKLLFHYYDKDFNNEADTPDNFQSRRPNTSFCFLDIRSPGLGDTAMYLCATSSPPGTPAYYGYTFGSGTRLTVV.

The V call is TRBV5-8, the J call TRBJ2-1; D call uncertain. V was trimmed by 0 bases and J by 0 bases, leaving 7 bases between them. The CDR3 is 15 residues long. Germline V gene sequence: CDR1 SGHTS, CDR2 YDEGEE. The CDR3 DNA reads TGTGCCAGCAGCTTGGATTGGGGCTCCTACAATGAGCAGTTCTTC. It translates to CASSLDWGSYNEQFF.

The chain couples TRBV6-5 to TRBJ1-1, with 8 bases identical to TRBD1. CDR1 is MNHEY, CDR2 SVGAGI, per germline. Trimming removed 5 bases from V and 7 bases from J; junction bases left unmatched: 9. This CDR3 comprises 14 residues. CDR3: CASSTDRAKSEAFF. CDR3 DNA: TGTGCCAGCAGTACGGACAGGGCAAAAAGTGAAGCTTTCTTT.

The genes are TRBV6-7 and TRBJ2-4; weak D call: TRBD2 (5 bases). TRBV6-7 is recorded as an ORF, its role being uncertain. V shed 11 bases and J shed 0 bases, with 17 bases lying between them. This CDR3 has 15 residues. CDR3 sequence (DNA): TGTGCCGGAGGAGACTGGCCGGGAGCCAAAAACATTCAGTACTTC. Encoded protein: CAGGDWPGAKNIQYF.

A single count supports this clone. The rearrangement joins TRBV28 to TRBJ2-5, with TRBD2 matching 7 bases. Germline V gene sequence: CDR1 MDHEN, CDR2 SYDVKM. V shed 1 base and J 4 bases; nucleotides not matched to a gene: 12. The length of the CDR3 is 17 residues. The CDR3 loop is CASSLLGGAGARETQYF. CDR3 coding DNA: TGTGCCAGCAGTTTATTAGGTGGCGCGGGAGCAAGAGAGACCCAGTACTTC. Based on the CDR3 plus reference TRBV28 and TRBJ2-5, the full variable domain is DVKVTQSSRYLVKRTGEKVFLECVQDMDHENMFWYRQDPGLGLRLIYFSYDVKMKEKGDIPEGYSVSREKKERFSLILESASTNQTSMYLCASSLLGGAGARETQYFGPGTRLLVL.

The V gene is TRBV5-1, the J gene TRBJ2-2; a possible D gene is TRBD2 (6 bases). Germline CDR1 SGHRS, CDR2 YFSETQ. This CDR3 is built from 17 residues. The ends were cut back, 1 base at V and 3 bases at J, with 16 bases in the middle. The CDR3 spells CASSLPGVGGDTGELFF. The DNA of the CDR3 is TGCGCCAGCAGCTTGCCGGGAGTCGGCGGGGACACCGGGGAGCTGTTTTTT.

The chain couples TRBV19 to TRBJ2-2; TRBD2 aligns across 10 bases. Per the germline V gene, CDR1 is LNHDA and CDR2 is SQIVND (reference sequence). This CDR3 has 18 amino acids. V was pared by 3 bases and J by 1 base, with 8 bases of the junction left unmatched. This CDR3 reads CASSMGSGRLENTGELFF. The CDR3 DNA sequence: TGTGCCAGTAGTATGGGTAGCGGGAGGCTAGAGAACACCGGGGAGCTGTTTTTT.